This T cell receptor beta chain was retrieved from a study of regulatory T cells in long-lasting Graves disease. Study results and caveats: Accuracy was possibly reduced by small sample size.

Time point meaning: persistent/refractory GD, antithyroid drugs over 5 years with positive TRAb. PBMC RNA was the source of the TCR library. The authors built TCR beta libraries using iRepertoire HTBI primers and Arm-PCR of CDR3 regions. In the authors' workflow: Samples jointly harbored 60 to 65 TRBV and approximately 15 TRBJ segments. TCRdb processed the multiplex PCR reads anew with MiXCR; each CDR3 protein has one entry. The V and J calls, along with clone size, are taken from TCRdb and not from the paper's own processing. The sample holds a few hundred thousand distinct CDR3 sequences, approximately 25% seen once. This clonotype was counted ten times or more. Its matching antigen is unknown. Germline V CDR1 and CDR2: MNHEY, SMNVEV (reference sequence). Deletions cut 4 bases from V and 8 bases from J, with 12 bases between. The CDR3 contains 13 residues.

The rearrangement joins TRBV27 to TRBJ2-4, with D maybe TRBD1 (6 bases). The clonotype comes from a woman aged 40-49 years with Graves disease. Sequences were derived from peripheral blood mononuclear cells (PBMCs), sampled when the disease was refractory, from a patient treated with antithyroid drugs. CDR3 bases: TGTGCCAGCAGTTCTGAACAGGGATACATTCAGTACTTC. This translates into CASSSEQGYIQYF.